The following is a T cell receptor (beta chain) sequence with its context. Its target is unknown. The data are from a study of cytomegalovirus exposure and HLA in healthy donors. Whole-study results and caveats: For presence/absence analyses, sequencing depth was assumed to be roughly uniform across donors. With high specificity and sensitivity, the classifier reportedly diagnosed cytomegalovirus status. It was 150 to 200 TCR beta chains that were listed as cytomegalovirus-associated.

Unmatched junction bases numbered 3, after V lost 2 bases and J lost 0 bases. CDR1 and CDR2 (germline): MNHNS, SASEGT. The CDR3 covers 15 residues. 13 Jbeta primers and 60 Vbeta primers were used for the PCR. Only in-frame clones appear in the TCRdb table, and some are missing; sequencing was by immunoSEQ multiplex PCR. The table has a few hundred thousand clones, under 90% seen once. V is TRBV6-1 and J is TRBJ2-5; 7 nucleotides agree with TRBD1. The origin of this receptor is a girl aged 2 to 9 in good health and CMV-seronegative. Sample: PBMCs. The CDR3 is CASSEIQGNQETQYF. CDR3 bases: TGTGCCAGCAGTGAAATACAGGGGAACCAAGAGACCCAGTACTTC.